This TCR beta chain was recovered during a study of graft-versus-host responses after intestinal transplantation. TCRdb keeps only in-frame clones here, not all; method: immunoSEQ multiplex PCR. This sample carries 90,000 to 95,000 clones, roughly 91% of them seen once, and the ten largest clones take 0.4% to 0.6%. Trimming shortened V by 3 bases and J by 0 bases, and 12 bases separated the two germline ends. CDR3 length: 15 amino acids. Germline V CDR1 and CDR2: SGHRS, YFSETQ. Of note for this clone: Its antigen is unknown.

The source was unstimulated CD8+ T cells sorted from spleen or lymph node cells, collected before intestinal transplant. The clonotype originates from a human donor who received an intestinal transplant. The chain is built from TRBV5-1 and TRBJ1-2; TRBD1 might be the D (5 bases). The CDR3 loop is CASSYDRLANYGYTF. CDR3 bases: TGCGCCAGCAGCTACGACAGATTAGCTAACTATGGCTACACCTTC.